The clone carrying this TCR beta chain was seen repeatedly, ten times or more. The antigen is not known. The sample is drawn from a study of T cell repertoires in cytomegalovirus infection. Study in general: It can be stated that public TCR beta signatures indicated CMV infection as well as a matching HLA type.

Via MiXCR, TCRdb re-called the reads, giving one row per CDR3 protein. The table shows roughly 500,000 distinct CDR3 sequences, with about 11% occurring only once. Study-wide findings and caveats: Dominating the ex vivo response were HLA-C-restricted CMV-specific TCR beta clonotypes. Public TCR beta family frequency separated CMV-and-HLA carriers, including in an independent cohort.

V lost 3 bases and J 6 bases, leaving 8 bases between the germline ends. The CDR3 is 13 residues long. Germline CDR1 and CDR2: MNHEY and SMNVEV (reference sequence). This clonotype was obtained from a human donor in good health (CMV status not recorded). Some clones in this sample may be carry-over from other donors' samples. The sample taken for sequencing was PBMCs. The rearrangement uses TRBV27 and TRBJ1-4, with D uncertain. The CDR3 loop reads CASSLRWDEKLFF. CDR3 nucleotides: TGTGCCAGCAGTTTGCGGTGGGATGAAAAACTGTTTTTT.